The clone carrying this T cell receptor (beta chain) was observed at least ten times. This entry is derived from a study of regulatory T cells in long-lasting Graves disease. The time point: newly diagnosed GD, antithyroid drugs for less than 3 months. Researchers made the TCR library from RNA that was extracted from PBMCs. To make TCR beta libraries, researchers used iRepertoire HTBI primers and Arm-PCR of CDR3 regions. Each CDR3 protein is one row after TCRdb ran MiXCR on the multiplex PCR reads. The table lists a few hundred thousand distinct CDR3 sequences, 13% of them singletons. CDR3 length: 11 amino acids. V shed 4 bases and J shed 2 bases, with 5 bases lying between them. Germline V lookup: CDR1 GTSNPN, CDR2 SVGIG (reference sequence). This sample was shared with a second study, whose subject was T cells in Graves' hyperthyroidism and ophthalmopathy. That work states: Stable Graves' hyperthyroidism meant no ophthalmopathy progression within 18 months.

The gene calls are TRBV30 and TRBJ1-2; D unclear. The sample in question was peripheral blood mononuclear cells (PBMCs), obtained at new diagnosis, from a patient treated with antithyroid drugs. The source is a man between 25 and 39 years old with Graves disease. The CDR3 region has the DNA TGTGCCTGGACCAAAAACTATGGCTACACCTTC. Translating it yields CAWTKNYGYTF.